The 15 T cell receptor beta chains below all came from one sample that was sequenced in a study of T cells in Graves' hyperthyroidism and ophthalmopathy (dated by TCRdb to between 2018 and 2021). Libraries came from multiplex PCR. The sequencer listed for this sample is Illumina HiSeq 2000. The TCR beta CDR3 regions were amplified from RNA transcripts. A first-round RT-PCR of the TCR CDR3 used the HTBI primer set with the Qiagen OneStep RT-PCR kit. The public reads were quality trimmed at Q25 with fastp and then assembled into clones with MiXCR by TCRdb, keeping productive beta chains. Rows with a matching CDR3 protein are joined into one entry that keeps the most common DNA and genes. The sample has 600,000 or so distinct CDR3 sequences on record, 13% to 15% of them singletons. The ten largest clones take up 7.1% of the sample. What was sequenced was blood. The receptors here all came from a woman in her late teens or twenties with Graves' ophthalmopathy.

The sample holds a few counts of this clonotype. The CDR3 nucleotides read TGTGCCAGCAGTGACAGGGCCCACACTGAAGCTTTCTTT. Amino acid sequence: CASSDRAHTEAFF. J is TRBJ1-1 and V is TRBV6-4; D is ambiguous. V shed 2 bases and J shed 3 bases, with 7 bases lying between them. Germline loops: CDR1 MRHNA, CDR2 SNTAGT. This CDR3 is built from 13 residues.

This clonotype has at least ten counts. The CDR3 DNA is TGTGCCAGCAGCTCCCTCTTTGGGGGGGGTGAAAAACTGTTTTTT. This gives the protein CASSSLFGGGEKLFF. The genes are TRBV11-3 and TRBJ1-4; D might be TRBD1 (5 bases). V lost 4 bases and J 7 bases, leaving 16 bases between the germline ends. The CDR3 consists of 15 residues. The germline V gene has CDR1 SGHNT and CDR2 YENEEA.

This clonotype was seen many times. This chain joins TRBV28 and TRBJ2-7, with 15 bases fitting TRBD2. The germline V gene encodes CDR1 MDHEN and CDR2 SYDVKM. The V segment lost 4 bases and the J segment 1 base; nucleotides outside the gene matches: 8. The length of the CDR3 is 18 residues. The CDR3 nucleotides are TGTGCCAGCAGTTCGCCCGGGACTAGCGGGAGGCTATCCTACGAGCAGTACTTC. Translated, it gives CASSSPGTSGRLSYEQYF.

This clonotype has ten or more counts. This sequence joins TRBV9 and TRBJ2-7; TRBD1 matches at 11 bases. This CDR3 has 14 residues. The V and J ends lost 3 bases and 2 bases, in that order; junction bases with no gene match: 1. CDR1 SGDLS and CDR2 YYNGEE come from the germline V gene. CDR3 coding DNA: TGTGCCAGCAGCGAGGGACAGGGGGCCTACGAGCAGTACTTC. Encoded protein: CASSEGQGAYEQYF.

The chain has TRBV4-1 and TRBJ2-2, with 7 bases identical to TRBD2. Germline V gene data show CDR1 as MGHRA and CDR2 as YSYEKL. The trim removed 0 bases at V and 6 bases at J, leaving 10 bases unmatched. This CDR3 spans 17 amino acids. The CDR3 DNA reads TGCGCCAGCAGCCAAGATCCCTTGCGGGAGCGGGCCGGGGAGCTGTTTTTT. Amino acid sequence: CASSQDPLRERAGELFF.

This clonotype has a count of ten or more. DNA for the CDR3: TGTGCCAGCAGCCAATGGCAGGGCACCTACGAGCAGTACTTC. It specifies CASSQWQGTYEQYF. The rearrangement links TRBV3-1 to TRBJ2-7; D perhaps matches TRBD1 (5 bases). V was clipped by 2 bases and J by 2 bases, with 10 bases between them. The CDR3 spans 14 residues. The germline V gene has CDR1 LGHDT and CDR2 YNNKEL (reference sequence).

This clonotype was seen repeatedly, ten times or more. The CDR3 loop reads CASSSRVSGPRLFF. The DNA of the CDR3 is TGTGCCAGCAGTTCTAGGGTATCGGGACCTAGGCTGTTTTTT. V usage is TRBV27 and J usage is TRBJ2-2; D may correspond to TRBD1 or TRBD2 (5 bases each). Germline lookup yields CDR1 MNHEY and CDR2 SMNVEV (reference sequence). The ends were cut back, 4 bases at V and 13 bases at J, with 19 bases in the middle. This CDR3 region has 14 residues.

The chain recombines TRBV6-2 or TRBV6-3 with TRBJ2-1; TRBD2 matches at 8 bases. The CDR3 length is 14 residues. The germline gives CDR1 MNHEY, CDR2 SVGEGT. Unmatched junction bases numbered 4, after V lost 6 bases and J lost 3 bases. The CDR3: CASRISGDYNEQFF. CDR3 nucleotide sequence: TGTGCCAGCAGGATTAGCGGGGACTACAATGAGCAGTTCTTC.

This clonotype has a count of ten or more. J is TRBJ1-5 and V is TRBV10-3; D not resolved. Trimming removed 7 bases at V and 0 bases at J, with 7 bases between. Germline-derived CDR1 and CDR2 are ENHRY and SYGVKD. This CDR3 has 13 amino acids. The CDR3 DNA reads TGTGCCATCAAAGAGGGTAGCAATCAGCCCCAGCATTTT. This gives the protein CAIKEGSNQPQHF.

This clonotype was counted only a few times. The CDR3 region is CASSPGTGQGNYGYTF. The CDR3 coding sequence is TGTGCCAGCTCACCCGGAACGGGACAGGGTAACTATGGCTACACCTTC. The chain joins TRBV18 to TRBJ1-2, with TRBD1 matching over 9 bases. Germline loops: CDR1 KGHSH, CDR2 LQKENI. V dropped 3 bases and J dropped 1; count of bases not matched to a gene: 6. This CDR3 spans 16 amino acids.

The chain joins TRBV12-3 or TRBV12-4 to TRBJ2-1, with D unclear. Trimming removed 7 bases from V and 10 bases from J, with 17 bases in between. The CDR3 runs to 13 residues. The CDR3 nucleotides read TGTGCCAGCACCAAGAACGCCTGGTCCGAGCAGTTCTTC. Protein: CASTKNAWSEQFF.

This clonotype was seen many times. The rearrangement joins TRBV7-9 to TRBJ2-3; a weak D match, TRBD2 (5 bases). CDR3 size: 12 residues. The germline V gene has CDR1 SEHNR and CDR2 FQNEAQ (reference sequence). Trimming left V 4 bases short and J 6 bases short, with 8 bases between. CDR3 amino acids: CASSSGSDTQYF. The CDR3 DNA reads TGTGCCAGCAGCTCGGGGTCCGATACGCAGTATTTT. The entire variable domain, with the rest obtained from reference TRBV7-9 and TRBJ2-3, is as follows: DTGVSQNPRHKITKRGQNVTFRCDPISEHNRLYWYRQTLGQGPEFLTYFQNEAQLEKSRLLSDRFSAERPKGSFSTLEIQRTEQGDSAMYLCASSSGSDTQYFGPGTRLTVL.

This chain joins TRBV15 and TRBJ1-4, with D possibly matching TRBD1 (6 bases). Germline CDR1 is LNHNV and CDR2 is YYDKDF (reference sequence). With 6 bases removed from V and 4 bases from J, the gap between germline ends came to 12 bases. This CDR3 has 14 residues. The CDR3 spells CATRAQGYNEKLFF. In DNA form, the CDR3 reads TGTGCCACCAGGGCACAGGGCTATAATGAAAAACTGTTTTTT.

This chain joins TRBV19 and TRBJ1-4; D is ambiguous. The germline V and J ends were trimmed by 3 bases and 0 bases, with 8 bases remaining between them. CDR3 size: 15 residues. Germline CDR1 is LNHDA and CDR2 is SQIVND (reference sequence). DNA of the CDR3: TGTGCCAGTAGTATGAACAGCCCAACTAATGAAAAACTGTTTTTT. Amino acid sequence: CASSMNSPTNEKLFF.

This clonotype was picked up a small number of times. V is TRBV5-1 and J is TRBJ2-6; 10 bases match TRBD1. The V gene end was trimmed by 9 bases and the J gene end by 2 bases; junction bases not matched to a gene: 14. Germline-derived CDR1 and CDR2 are SGHRS and YFSETQ. The CDR3 spans 18 residues. The CDR3 sequence: CATQDVDRGLTGANVLTF. For the CDR3, the DNA is TGCGCCACCCAAGACGTCGACAGGGGGCTAACTGGGGCCAACGTCCTGACTTTC.